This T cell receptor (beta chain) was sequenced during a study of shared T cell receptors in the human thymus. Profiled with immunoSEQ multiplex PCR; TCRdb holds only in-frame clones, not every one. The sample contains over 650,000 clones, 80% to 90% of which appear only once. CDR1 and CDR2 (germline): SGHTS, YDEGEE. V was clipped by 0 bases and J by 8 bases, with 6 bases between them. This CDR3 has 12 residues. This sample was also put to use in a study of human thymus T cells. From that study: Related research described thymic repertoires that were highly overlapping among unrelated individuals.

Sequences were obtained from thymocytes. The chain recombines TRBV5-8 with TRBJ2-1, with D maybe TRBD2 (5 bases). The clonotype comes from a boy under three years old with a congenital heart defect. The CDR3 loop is CASSLDGDEQFF. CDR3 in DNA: TGTGCCAGCAGCTTGGACGGGGATGAGCAGTTCTTC.